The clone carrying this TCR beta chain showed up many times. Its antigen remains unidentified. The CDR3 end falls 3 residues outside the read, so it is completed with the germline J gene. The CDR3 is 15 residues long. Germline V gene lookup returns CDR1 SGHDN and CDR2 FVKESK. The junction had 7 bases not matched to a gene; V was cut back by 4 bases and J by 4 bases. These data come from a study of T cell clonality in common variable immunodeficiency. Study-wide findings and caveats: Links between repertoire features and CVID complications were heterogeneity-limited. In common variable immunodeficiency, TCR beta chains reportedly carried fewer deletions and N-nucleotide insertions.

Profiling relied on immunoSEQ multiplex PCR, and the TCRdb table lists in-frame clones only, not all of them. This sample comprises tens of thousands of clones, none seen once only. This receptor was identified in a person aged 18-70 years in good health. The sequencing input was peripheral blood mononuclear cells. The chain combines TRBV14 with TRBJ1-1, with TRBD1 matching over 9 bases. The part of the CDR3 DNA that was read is TGTGCCAGCAGCCGATTAGGACAGGGGAGCACTGAA. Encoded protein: CASSRLGQGSTE. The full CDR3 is CASSRLGQGSTEAFF.